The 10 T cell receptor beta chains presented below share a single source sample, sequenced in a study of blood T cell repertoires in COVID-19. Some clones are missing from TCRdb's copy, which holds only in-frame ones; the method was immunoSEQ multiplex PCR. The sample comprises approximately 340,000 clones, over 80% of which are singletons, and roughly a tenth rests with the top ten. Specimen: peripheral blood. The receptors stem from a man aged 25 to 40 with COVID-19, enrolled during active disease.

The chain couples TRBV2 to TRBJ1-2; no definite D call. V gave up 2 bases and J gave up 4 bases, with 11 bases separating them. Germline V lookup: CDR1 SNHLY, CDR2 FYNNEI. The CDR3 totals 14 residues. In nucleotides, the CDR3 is TGTGCCAGCAGTGAACTCGGAGCGGCCTATGGCTACACCTTC. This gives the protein CASSELGAAYGYTF.

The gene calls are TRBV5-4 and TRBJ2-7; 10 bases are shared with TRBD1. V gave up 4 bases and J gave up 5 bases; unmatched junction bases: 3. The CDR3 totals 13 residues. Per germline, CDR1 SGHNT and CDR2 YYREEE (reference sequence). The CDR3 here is CASSRQGADEQYF. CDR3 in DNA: TGTGCCAGCAGCCGACAGGGGGCAGACGAGCAGTACTTC.

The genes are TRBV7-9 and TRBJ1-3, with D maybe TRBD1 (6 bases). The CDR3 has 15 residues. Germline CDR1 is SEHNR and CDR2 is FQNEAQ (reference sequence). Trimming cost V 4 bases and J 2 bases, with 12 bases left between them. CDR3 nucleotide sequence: TGTGCCAGCAGCTCATACAGGGATGCTGGAAACACCATATATTTT. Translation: CASSSYRDAGNTIYF. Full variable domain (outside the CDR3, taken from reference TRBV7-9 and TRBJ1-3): DTGVSQNPRHKITKRGQNVTFRCDPISEHNRLYWYRQTLGQGPEFLTYFQNEAQLEKSRLLSDRFSAERPKGSFSTLEIQRTEQGDSAMYLCASSSYRDAGNTIYFGEGSWLTVV.

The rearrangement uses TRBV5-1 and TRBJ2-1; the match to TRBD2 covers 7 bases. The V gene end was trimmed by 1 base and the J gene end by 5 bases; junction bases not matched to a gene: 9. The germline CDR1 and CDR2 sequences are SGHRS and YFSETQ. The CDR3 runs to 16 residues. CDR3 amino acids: CASSLLLRESHNEQFF. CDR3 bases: TGCGCCAGCAGCTTGCTTCTGCGGGAGAGTCACAATGAGCAGTTCTTC.

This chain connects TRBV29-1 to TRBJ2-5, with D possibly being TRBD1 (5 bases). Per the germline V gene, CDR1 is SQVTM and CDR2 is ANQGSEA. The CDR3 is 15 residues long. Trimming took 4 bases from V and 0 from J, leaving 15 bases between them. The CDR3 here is CSVGWPGPYQETQYF. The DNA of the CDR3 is TGCAGCGTTGGATGGCCAGGGCCGTACCAAGAGACCCAGTACTTC. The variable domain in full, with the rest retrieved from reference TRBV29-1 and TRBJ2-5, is SAVISQKPSRDICQRGTSLTIQCQVDSQVTMMFWYRQQPGQSLTLIATANQGSEATYESGFVIDKFPISRPNLTFSTLTVSNMSPEDSSIYLCSVGWPGPYQETQYFGPGTRLLVL.

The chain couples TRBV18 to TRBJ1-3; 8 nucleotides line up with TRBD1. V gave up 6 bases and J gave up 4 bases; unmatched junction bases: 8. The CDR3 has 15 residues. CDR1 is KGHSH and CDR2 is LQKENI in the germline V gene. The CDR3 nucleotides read TGTGCCAGCTCGTTGCAGGGGGCTATCGGAAACACCATATATTTT. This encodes CASSLQGAIGNTIYF.

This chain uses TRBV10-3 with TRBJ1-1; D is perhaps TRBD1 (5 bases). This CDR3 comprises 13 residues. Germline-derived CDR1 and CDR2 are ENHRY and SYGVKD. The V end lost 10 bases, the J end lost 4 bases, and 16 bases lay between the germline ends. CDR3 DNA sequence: TGTGCCACGGCATCGGGGGAAGCCACTGAAGCTTTCTTT. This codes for CATASGEATEAFF.

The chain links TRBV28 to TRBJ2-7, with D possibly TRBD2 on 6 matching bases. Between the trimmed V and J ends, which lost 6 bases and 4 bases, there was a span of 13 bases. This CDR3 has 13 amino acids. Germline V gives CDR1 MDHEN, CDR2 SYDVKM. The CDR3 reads CASRGPGVYEQYF. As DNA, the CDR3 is TGTGCCAGCAGGGGACCGGGGGTTTACGAGCAGTACTTC.

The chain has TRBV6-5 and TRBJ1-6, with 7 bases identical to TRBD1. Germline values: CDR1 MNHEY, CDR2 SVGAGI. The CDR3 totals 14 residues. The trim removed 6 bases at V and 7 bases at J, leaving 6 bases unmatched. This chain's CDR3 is CASRTQGTNSPLHF. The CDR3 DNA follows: TGTGCCAGCAGGACACAGGGGACCAATTCACCCCTCCACTTT.

CDR3 coding DNA: TGTGCCAGCAGCCCCAGGACTACTTACGAGCAGTACTTC. Residues: CASSPRTTYEQYF. The V call is TRBV28, the J call TRBJ2-7; TRBD2 is a possible D gene (6 bases). Germline CDR1 and CDR2: MDHEN and SYDVKM. V lost 6 bases and J 4 bases, leaving 13 bases between the germline ends. The CDR3 loop spans 13 amino acids. Based on the CDR3 plus reference TRBV28 and TRBJ2-7, the full variable domain is DVKVTQSSRYLVKRTGEKVFLECVQDMDHENMFWYRQDPGLGLRLIYFSYDVKMKEKGDIPEGYSVSREKKERFSLILESASTNQTSMYLCASSPRTTYEQYFGPGTRLTVT.